A single sample gave rise to the 25 T cell receptor beta chains below, sequenced in a study of blood T cell repertoires in COVID-19. Clones were read by immunoSEQ multiplex PCR, and TCRdb kept only the in-frame ones, dropping some. The table shows about 250,000 clones, with more than 75% occurring only once. Sequences were obtained from PBMCs or T cells enriched from blood (not recorded which). The receptors shown here come from a man aged 18 to 29 who had recovered from COVID-19.

This chain connects TRBV19 to TRBJ2-7, with TRBD2 identical over 11 bases. CDR3 size: 15 residues. CDR1 is LNHDA and CDR2 is SQIVND in the germline V gene (reference sequence). V gave up 5 bases and J gave up 6 bases; unmatched junction bases: 9. The DNA of the CDR3 is TGTGCCAGTAGTCCCCCTTTAGCGGGAGGGCCCGAGCAGTACTTC. As protein: CASSPPLAGGPEQYF.

The gene calls are TRBV18 and TRBJ2-1; 14 bases agree with TRBD2. The CDR3 runs to 17 residues. Germline V gene sequence: CDR1 KGHSH, CDR2 LQKENI. The trim removed 2 bases at V and 3 bases at J, leaving 3 bases unmatched. CDR3 nucleotides: TGTGCCAGCTCACCAGGGACTAGCGGGAGCCTCTACAATGAGCAGTTCTTC. Its protein product is CASSPGTSGSLYNEQFF.

In this sample, this clone turned up once. The chain uses TRBV3-1 (or the pseudogene TRBV3-2) and TRBJ2-1, with 9 positions matching TRBD2. Germline V gene lookup returns CDR1 LGHDT and CDR2 YNNKEL (reference sequence). V lost 0 bases, J lost 1 base, and 16 bases stayed unmatched. This CDR3 is built from 21 residues. As DNA, the CDR3 is TGTGCCAGCAGCCAAGACCTTGGACGCCCACTAGCGGGTTTTTCCTACAATGAGCAGTTCTTC. Amino acid sequence: CASSQDLGRPLAGFSYNEQFF.

About this clone: This same CDR3 is encoded by further DNA sequences in the sample. This chain uses TRBV5-1 with TRBJ2-1, with TRBD2 matching over 10 bases. The CDR3 is 16 residues long. Trimming took 0 bases from V and 3 from J; bases not matched to a gene: 3. Germline V gene sequence: CDR1 SGHRS, CDR2 YFSETQ. This CDR3 reads CASSLAASGGYNEQFF. In nucleotides, the CDR3 is TGCGCCAGCAGCTTGGCGGCTAGCGGGGGCTACAATGAGCAGTTCTTC.

This clone was picked up a small number of times. The rearrangement uses TRBV5-1 and TRBJ2-2; tentatively, D is TRBD2 (6 bases). The germline CDR1 and CDR2 sequences are SGHRS and YFSETQ. Deletions cut 1 base from V and 3 bases from J, with 13 bases between. CDR3 length: 16 amino acids. CDR3 coding DNA: TGCGCCAGCAGCTTGAGGACTATCGTGGACACCGGGGAGCTGTTTTTT. It specifies CASSLRTIVDTGELFF.

The genes are TRBV7-3 and TRBJ2-3; 13 nucleotides agree with TRBD2. Germline trimming cut 5 bases from V and 4 bases from J; bases unmatched to any gene: 6. Germline V CDR1 and CDR2: SGHTA, FQGTGA. This CDR3 is 16 amino acids long. CDR3: CASSTGLAGPSDTQYF. The CDR3 DNA reads as TGTGCCAGCAGCACGGGACTAGCGGGACCGTCAGATACGCAGTATTTT.

This clone came up once. V usage is TRBV27 and J usage is TRBJ2-7; the match to TRBD2 covers 10 bases. The CDR3 length is 16 residues. V was clipped by 6 bases and J by 7 bases; unmatched bases: 15. Germline assignment: CDR1 MNHEY and CDR2 SMNVEV (reference sequence). CDR3 bases: TGTGCCAGCAGCCAGGCCTGGCTAGCGGGAGTAGGGGAGCAGTACTTC. Its translation is CASSQAWLAGVGEQYF.

On this clone: Additional DNA sequences in this sample encode the identical CDR3. The chain couples TRBV6-4 to TRBJ2-3, with TRBD2 matching 12 bases. The CDR3 covers 15 residues. In germline, CDR1 is MRHNA, CDR2 SNTAGT. Unmatched junction bases numbered 4, after V lost 5 bases and J lost 4 bases. CDR3 in amino acids: CASSSSGGAADTQYF. The DNA for the CDR3 is TGTGCCAGCAGTTCTAGCGGGGGGGCTGCAGATACGCAGTATTTT.

For the CDR3, the DNA is TGTGCCAGCAAAACGGCACAGGGGGCGAACACTGAAGCTTTCTTT. This translates into CASKTAQGANTEAFF. The V call is TRBV3-1 (or the pseudogene TRBV3-2), the J call TRBJ1-1; the match to TRBD1 covers 9 bases. Per the germline V gene, CDR1 is LGHDT and CDR2 is YNNKEL (reference sequence). The CDR3 extends over 15 amino acids. The V gene end was trimmed by 7 bases and the J gene end by 1 base; junction bases not matched to a gene: 7.

The CDR3 region is CASRRTPSTNEKLFF. DNA of the CDR3: TGTGCCAGCAGACGGACACCATCAACTAATGAAAAACTGTTTTTT. The chain joins TRBV2 to TRBJ1-4; the D gene is possibly TRBD1 (5 bases). V was shortened by 6 bases and J by 0 bases, with 11 bases between the two germline ends. This CDR3 contains 15 residues. Per the germline V gene, CDR1 is SNHLY and CDR2 is FYNNEI.

On this clone: The junction departs from germline at one end; a sequencing error may be responsible. The chain is built from TRBV6-5 and TRBJ1-1; no definite D call. There are 14 residues in the CDR3. CDR1 and CDR2 (germline): MNHEY, SVGAGI. The chain's CDR3 is CASSYASLSTKAFF. CDR3 bases: TGTGCCAGCAGTTACGCTAGTTTAAGCACTAAAGCTTTCTTT.

This chain connects TRBV30 to TRBJ2-5, with 9 bases lining up with TRBD1. From germline, CDR1 is GTSNPN and CDR2 SVGIG (reference sequence). The length of the CDR3 is 15 residues. Trimming at V came to 2 bases and at J to 5 bases, leaving 9 bases not matched to a gene. CDR3 nucleotides: TGTGCCTGGAGTATCGGGACAGGGAGGACGGAGACCCAGTACTTC. It encodes CAWSIGTGRTETQYF.

The chain joins TRBV30 to TRBJ2-2; TRBD1 matches at 12 bases. CDR1 and CDR2 from the germline V gene are GTSNPN and SVGIG (reference sequence). The CDR3 runs 15 residues. V was pared by 2 bases and J by 7 bases, with 5 bases of the junction left unmatched. CDR3 amino acids: CAWSPGTGGFGELFF. The CDR3 nucleotides read TGTGCCTGGAGTCCCGGGACAGGGGGCTTCGGGGAGCTGTTTTTT.

This chain uses TRBV28 with TRBJ2-7, with D possibly matching TRBD1 (6 bases). Per the germline V gene, CDR1 is MDHEN and CDR2 is SYDVKM. Trimming removed 7 bases from V and 3 bases from J, with 13 bases in between. This CDR3 contains 13 residues. CDR3 sequence (DNA): TGTGCCAGCATAGGGGGACCCCTCTACGAGCAGTACTTC. Protein sequence: CASIGGPLYEQYF.

The V and J genes are TRBV13 and TRBJ1-6; no clear D. The CDR3 is made up of 16 amino acids. Germline V lookup: CDR1 PRHDT, CDR2 FYEKMQ (reference sequence). V lost 2 bases and J 6 bases, leaving 14 bases between the germline ends. Here the CDR3 DNA reads TGTGCCAGCAGCTTACTGTACGAGACTCCTAATTCACCCCTCCACTTT. Encoded protein: CASSLLYETPNSPLHF.

The chain recombines TRBV27 with TRBJ2-7, with 10 bases aligning to TRBD2. Trimming removed 6 bases from V and 1 base from J; junction bases left unmatched: 6. CDR3 length equals 15 residues. Per the germline V gene, CDR1 is MNHEY and CDR2 is SMNVEV (reference sequence). The CDR3 DNA is TGTGCCAGCAGGCCAAGCGGGAGGGCTTCCTACGAGCAGTACTTC. This encodes CASRPSGRASYEQYF.

This clone rates as large (0.1 to 1%). Here the CDR3 DNA reads TGTGCCAGCAGTCCAGCGAGCGGGAGTTGGGCCACAGATACGCAGTATTTT. The encoded protein is CASSPASGSWATDTQYF. The chain has TRBV28 and TRBJ2-3; 8 nucleotides agree with TRBD2. In germline, CDR1 is MDHEN, CDR2 SYDVKM. V lost 5 bases and J lost 2; bases outside the gene matches: 12. The CDR3 runs 17 residues.

This clone was found a few times. The V call is TRBV2, the J call TRBJ1-4, with 7 bases identical to TRBD1. CDR1 is SNHLY, CDR2 FYNNEI, per germline. The CDR3 spans 16 residues. With V trimmed by 3 bases and J by 0 bases, 4 bases remained unmatched. This chain's CDR3 is CASSDRQGATNEKLFF. In DNA, the CDR3 is TGTGCCAGCAGTGACCGACAGGGAGCAACTAATGAAAAACTGTTTTTT.

The V and J genes are TRBV5-8 and TRBJ2-1, with 9 nucleotides matching TRBD2. The CDR3 is 18 amino acids. Germline V CDR1 and CDR2: SGHTS, YDEGEE. The V and J ends lost 4 bases and 3 bases, in that order; junction bases with no gene match: 14. The CDR3 is CASSPGLGGRAVYNEQFF. In nucleotides, the CDR3 is TGTGCCAGCAGCCCCGGTCTGGGCGGGAGGGCTGTCTACAATGAGCAGTTCTTC.

The chain combines TRBV5-1 with TRBJ2-5; 8 bases fit TRBD2. V shed 4 bases and J 5 bases; nucleotides not matched to a gene: 4. Germline lookup yields CDR1 SGHRS and CDR2 YFSETQ. This CDR3 contains 13 residues. This chain's CDR3 is CASSPGGAETQYF. In nucleotides, the CDR3 is TGCGCCAGCAGCCCGGGGGGGGCGGAGACCCAGTACTTC.

The genes are TRBV28 and TRBJ2-7; 14 nucleotides agree with TRBD2. J was trimmed by 9 bases and V by 6 bases; bases with no gene match: 13. The germline gives CDR1 MDHEN, CDR2 SYDVKM. This CDR3 comprises 16 residues. The CDR3 DNA reads as TGTGCCAGCAGATCCGGGACTAGCGGGAGTTATACACGGCAGTACTTC. It yields the protein CASRSGTSGSYTRQYF.

The rearrangement links TRBV2 to TRBJ1-1; D gene ambiguous. The CDR3 totals 13 residues. Germline V gene data show CDR1 as SNHLY and CDR2 as FYNNEI. Trimming removed 4 bases from V and 2 bases from J, with 8 bases in between. The chain's CDR3 is CASSVQVNTEAFF. The CDR3 DNA reads as TGTGCCAGCAGTGTGCAGGTAAACACTGAAGCTTTCTTT. Combining the CDR3 with reference TRBV2 and TRBJ1-1 gives the whole variable domain EPEVTQTPSHQVTQMGQEVILRCVPISNHLYFYWYRQILGQKVEFLVSFYNNEISEKSEIFDDQFSVERPDGSNFTLKIRSTKLEDSAMYFCASSVQVNTEAFFGQGTRLTVV.

This rearrangement joins TRBV5-8 to TRBJ2-1; perhaps TRBD1 as D (5 bases). Germline V CDR1 and CDR2: SGHTS, YDEGEE. The CDR3 is made up of 14 amino acids. Between the trimmed V and J ends, which lost 0 bases and 8 bases, there was a span of 12 bases. The CDR3 DNA sequence: TGTGCCAGCAGCTTGGGTGGCAGGGATGATGAGCAGTTCTTC. As protein: CASSLGGRDDEQFF.

As DNA, the CDR3 is TGCGCCAGCAGCACCCGGACAGACACCGGGGAGCTGTTTTTT. Translation: CASSTRTDTGELFF. This chain connects TRBV5-1 to TRBJ2-2; weak D call: TRBD1 (6 bases). CDR3 length equals 14 residues. Trimming pared 4 bases from V and 3 bases from J, leaving 10 bases between. Germline V gene sequence: CDR1 SGHRS, CDR2 YFSETQ.

This chain joins TRBV5-6 and TRBJ1-5; D remains unclear. This CDR3 is 15 amino acids long. Looked up from germline, CDR1 is SGHDT and CDR2 is YYEEEE. Trimming shortened V by 1 base and J by 2 bases, and 10 bases separated the two germline ends. CDR3 DNA sequence: TGTGCCAGCAGCTTGTTGTTGGCAGGCAATCAGCCCCAGCATTTT. It is translated as CASSLLLAGNQPQHF.